This T cell receptor beta chain comes out of a study of vaccination effects on CD4 cells after COVID-19. Study-level results: Only a single clone (1 of 255 vaccine-induced clones in healthy vaccinees) cross-reacted with common cold coronaviruses. Marked clonal contraction was seen in infection- and vaccine-induced clones late after vaccination.

This clone was counted a few times. Its antigen is undetermined. Sequenced by immunoSEQ multiplex PCR; TCRdb stores in-frame clones only, minus some. Here the sample spans fewer than 40,000 clones, about 80% being singletons. Germline V lookup: CDR1 SGHNT, CDR2 YYREEE (reference sequence). V was pared by 1 base and J by 9 bases, with 8 bases between. The CDR3 is 13 amino acids. Before sequencing, viral peptide pools were used by the ViraFEST assay to expand antigen-specific CD4+ T cells. Scientists isolated CD4+ T cells after an approximately 9-day culture period ended. Two-dose vaccination with either BNT162b2 or mRNA-1273 was given to the participants. Recipients of the vaccine had no prior SARS-CoV-2 infection and negative nucleocapsid antibodies. IL-2 medium supplanted half the medium on days 3 and 7.

This clonotype originated in a human donor who received a COVID-19 vaccine. Some clones in this sample may be carry-over from other donors' samples. The sample was CD4+ T cells from PBMCs cultured with HCoV-NL63 spike peptides, taken after COVID-19 vaccination. The genes are TRBV5-4 and TRBJ1-6; a possible D gene is TRBD1 (5 bases). The CDR3 reads CASSLTGVSPLHF. CDR3 DNA: TGTGCCAGCAGCTTGACGGGGGTTTCACCCCTCCACTTT. Combining the CDR3 with reference TRBV5-4 and TRBJ1-6 gives the whole variable domain ETGVTQSPTHLIKTRGQQVTLRCSSQSGHNTVSWYQQALGQGPQFIFQYYREEENGRGNFPPRFSGLQFPNYSSELNVNALELDDSALYLCASSLTGVSPLHFGNGTRLTVT.